This TCR beta chain was recorded in a study of spatial heterogeneity in lung cancer. Whole-study context: Each unique TCR and UMI combination was seen more than ten times on average in raw reads.

In its sample, this clonotype was seen many times. Its antigen is not known. Time point denoted: sample taken at primary tumor resection. Untreated early-stage non-small cell lung cancer patients, approximately 79 in total, were the donors. Material for sequencing was whole RNA from tumor, nontumor lung or frozen PBMC, left unsorted. General study results and limits: It was found that expanded intratumoral alpha and beta TCR counts tracked tumor mutation counts.

TCR cDNA molecules each had a unique molecular identifier. A single record per CDR3 protein comes from TCRdb applying MiXCR to the 5' RACE reads. The table lists some 5,100 distinct CDR3 sequences, around a quarter of them singletons, with approximately 23% in the top ten. The germline V gene has CDR1 MDHEN and CDR2 SYDVKM. The CDR3 loop spans 12 amino acids. V dropped 3 bases and J dropped 5 bases, with 5 bases sitting between them. This rearrangement joins TRBV28 to TRBJ2-1; no clear D. The TCR sequence derives from a male donor with early-stage non-small cell lung cancer. Sequenced here: lung tumor tissue, sampled at surgery. The CDR3 spells CASSFTNNEQFF. The CDR3 DNA follows: TGTGCCAGCAGTTTTACTAACAATGAGCAGTTCTTC.